Below, 14 T cell receptor beta chains from the same sample are listed, as sequenced in a study of regulatory T cells in long-lasting Graves disease. Time point given: newly diagnosed GD, antithyroid drugs for less than 3 months. The TCR library was made from RNA extracted from PBMCs. Arm-PCR of CDR3 regions and iRepertoire HTBI primers were the basis on which TCR beta libraries were built. Each CDR3 protein is one row after TCRdb ran MiXCR on the multiplex PCR reads. The sample lists 200,000 to 250,000 distinct CDR3 sequences, about a sixth occurring once. The source material was peripheral blood mononuclear cells (PBMCs), sampled at new diagnosis, from a patient treated with antithyroid drugs. Receptor source: a female donor with Graves disease.

The chain joins TRBV20-1 to TRBJ2-5; TRBD2 might be the D (5 bases). With 0 bases removed from V and 4 bases from J, the gap between germline ends came to 9 bases. Germline assignment: CDR1 DFQATT and CDR2 SNEGSKA (reference sequence). CDR3 length equals 13 residues. As DNA, the CDR3 is TGCAGTGCTAGAGATGTGGCGGGAGAGACCCAGTACTTC. Translation gives CSARDVAGETQYF.

This chain joins TRBV14 and TRBJ1-5; 7 bases line up with TRBD1. Germline CDR1 SGHDN, CDR2 FVKESK. J lost 0 bases, V lost 1 base, and 12 bases had no gene match. The CDR3 contains 19 residues. The CDR3 DNA is TGTGCCAGCAGCCAAGGCGAAGGGGGCCTCGTTTATAGCAATCAGCCCCAGCATTTT. Residues: CASSQGEGGLVYSNQPQHF.

This clonotype appeared many times. This chain uses TRBV12-3 or TRBV12-4 with TRBJ2-5, with 10 bases matching TRBD1. Trimming cost V 2 bases and J 6 bases; bases outside gene matches: 6. The CDR3 sequence is 15 residues long. CDR3 in DNA: TGTGCCAGCAGTTTATGGGACAGGGGTGTAAAGACCCAGTACTTC. It codes for CASSLWDRGVKTQYF.

The rearrangement uses TRBV12-3 or TRBV12-4 and TRBJ1-1; D uncertain. V was trimmed by 5 bases and J by 0 bases, leaving 13 bases between them. The CDR3 consists of 15 residues. The CDR3 here is CASSPKGIMNTEAFF. In DNA, the CDR3 is TGTGCCAGCAGTCCGAAGGGCATCATGAACACTGAAGCTTTCTTT.

This clonotype was counted many times. This chain connects TRBV20-1 to TRBJ2-5, with D perhaps given as TRBD1 or TRBD2 (7 bases each). Between the trimmed V and J ends, which lost 7 bases and 1 base, there was a span of 19 bases. CDR1 is DFQATT, CDR2 SNEGSKA, per germline (reference sequence). The CDR3 loop spans 15 amino acids. CDR3 loop: CSVTLGGTAQETQYF. The CDR3 DNA follows: TGCAGTGTCACACTGGGGGGGACAGCCCAAGAGACCCAGTACTTC.

This clonotype has a count of ten or more. The chain employs TRBV20-1 and TRBJ2-3, with no clear D. This CDR3 spans 13 amino acids. The V and J ends lost 2 bases and 3 bases respectively, with 9 bases between them. Germline CDR1 reads DFQATT; CDR2 reads SNEGSKA (reference sequence). The CDR3 spells CSARLSETDTQYF. Written as DNA, the CDR3 is TGCAGTGCTAGATTGTCGGAGACAGATACGCAGTATTTT.

This clonotype came up many times. The DNA for the CDR3 is TGTGCCAGCAGGCGGTTAGGGAGCTACGAGCAGTACTTC. Protein product: CASRRLGSYEQYF. This rearrangement joins TRBV11-2 to TRBJ2-7, with D tentatively TRBD2 (5 bases). V gave up 6 bases and J gave up 3 bases, with 12 bases separating them. In germline, CDR1 is SGHAT, CDR2 FQNNGV. The CDR3 runs to 13 residues. Full variable domain (missing parts from reference TRBV11-2 and TRBJ2-7): EAGVAQSPRYKIIEKRQSVAFWCNPISGHATLYWYQQILGQGPKLLIQFQNNGVVDDSQLPKDRFSAERLKGVDSTLKIQPAKLEDSAVYLCASRRLGSYEQYFGPGTRLTVT.

There are a few counts of this clonotype. This may be a read error: a much more frequent sequence differs by one nucleotide. The gene calls are TRBV2 and TRBJ2-2; D gene ambiguous. The length of the CDR3 is 13 residues. In germline, CDR1 is SNHLY, CDR2 FYNNEI. The CDR3 bases are TGTGCCAGCAGGACCAACCCATCTGGGGTGCTGTTTTTT. Its translation: CASRTNPSGVLFF.

This clonotype appeared many times. V usage is TRBV19 and J usage is TRBJ1-5; D is unclear. CDR1 LNHDA and CDR2 SQIVND come from the germline V gene (reference sequence). The CDR3 is made up of 15 amino acids. Trimming pared 0 bases from V and 3 bases from J, leaving 9 bases between. The CDR3 nucleotides are TGTGCCAGTAGTATAGACGGCAGTCCCAATCAGCCCCAGCATTTT. Its protein is CASSIDGSPNQPQHF.

The chain is built from TRBV7-3 and TRBJ1-3; D uncertain. The V end lost 8 bases, the J end lost 1 base, and 12 bases lay between the germline ends. Germline-derived CDR1 and CDR2 are SGHTA and FQGTGA. The CDR3 has 14 amino acids. The CDR3 bases are TGTGCCAGCGGAGGAGGACTTTCTGGAAACACCATATATTTT. Translated: CASGGGLSGNTIYF.

V gene TRBV20-1 combines with J gene TRBJ2-7; tentative D call: TRBD1 (6 bases). The V and J ends lost 4 bases and 0 bases respectively, with 10 bases between them. There are 13 residues in the CDR3. From germline, CDR1 is DFQATT and CDR2 SNEGSKA (reference sequence). CDR3 residues: CSATDRRSYEQYF. CDR3 sequence (DNA): TGCAGTGCTACAGACAGGCGCTCCTACGAGCAGTACTTC.

V gene TRBV2 combines with J gene TRBJ1-3, with 10 bases aligning to TRBD1. J was trimmed by 2 bases and V by 6 bases; bases with no gene match: 13. Germline V gene sequence: CDR1 SNHLY, CDR2 FYNNEI. This CDR3 comprises 18 residues. The CDR3 sequence is CASRMTWGQGPTGNTIYF. The CDR3 region has the DNA TGTGCCAGCAGGATGACGTGGGGACAGGGGCCTACTGGAAACACCATATATTTT.

This clonotype was counted at least ten times. The gene calls are TRBV28 and TRBJ1-2; D gene uncertain. Germline V lookup: CDR1 MDHEN, CDR2 SYDVKM. The V end was cut by 3 bases, the J end by 2 bases, with 7 bases between. CDR3 length equals 13 residues. The CDR3 region has the DNA TGTGCCAGCAGTTTTTATGCGAACTATGGCTACACCTTC. Residues: CASSFYANYGYTF.

This clonotype has ten or more counts. V is TRBV14 and J is TRBJ2-1; possibly TRBD1 or TRBD2 for D (6 bases each). The V end was cut by 1 base, the J end by 7 bases, with 11 bases between. The CDR3 loop spans 14 amino acids. In germline, CDR1 is SGHDN, CDR2 FVKESK. CDR3 protein: CASSQVTGRNEQFF. The CDR3 DNA sequence: TGTGCCAGCAGCCAAGTTACAGGGAGGAATGAGCAGTTCTTC.